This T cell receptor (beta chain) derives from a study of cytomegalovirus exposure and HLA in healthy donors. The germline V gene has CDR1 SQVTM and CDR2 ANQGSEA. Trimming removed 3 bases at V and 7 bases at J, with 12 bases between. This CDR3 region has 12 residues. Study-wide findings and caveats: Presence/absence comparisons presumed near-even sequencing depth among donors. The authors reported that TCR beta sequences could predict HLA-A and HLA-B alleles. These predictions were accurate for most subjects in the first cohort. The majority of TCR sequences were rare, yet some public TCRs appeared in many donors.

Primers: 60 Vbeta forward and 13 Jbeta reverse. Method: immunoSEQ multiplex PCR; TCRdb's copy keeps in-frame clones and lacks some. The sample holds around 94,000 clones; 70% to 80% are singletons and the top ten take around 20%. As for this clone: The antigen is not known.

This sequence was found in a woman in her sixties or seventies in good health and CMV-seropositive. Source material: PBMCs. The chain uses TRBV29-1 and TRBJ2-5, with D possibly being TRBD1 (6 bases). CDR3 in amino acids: CSVDKGDRTQYF. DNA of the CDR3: TGCAGCGTTGATAAGGGGGATCGGACCCAGTACTTC. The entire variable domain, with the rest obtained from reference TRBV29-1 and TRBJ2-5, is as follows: SAVISQKPSRDICQRGTSLTIQCQVDSQVTMMFWYRQQPGQSLTLIATANQGSEATYESGFVIDKFPISRPNLTFSTLTVSNMSPEDSSIYLCSVDKGDRTQYFGPGTRLLVL.